Listed below are T cell receptor beta chains from one sample, sequenced in a study of PD-1 blockade in classical Hodgkin lymphoma. The table came from immunoSEQ multiplex PCR; TCRdb's copy has only in-frame clones and leaves some out. The data contain about 35,000 clones, approximately 90% of them seen just once; the ten biggest clones take up about 0.21%. The sequencing used CD4+ T cells from blood, collected at baseline. The receptors stem from a human donor with classical Hodgkin lymphoma. Both conserved end residues are part of each CDR3. D genes are given only for firm matches. Not every row has a clone size; where given, it reads once, few, many or a size class.

J gene: TRBJ1-2; V gene: TRBV5-1; clone size: -; D gene: TRBD1; CDR3 protein: CASSRDRVGYGYTF; CDR3 DNA: TGCGCCAGCAGCCGCGACAGGGTAGGGTATGGCTACACCTTC
J gene: TRBJ2-1; V gene: TRBV15; clone size: -; D gene: -; CDR3 protein: CATSSPGPYNEQFF; CDR3 DNA: TGTGCCACCAGCAGCCCGGGACCGTACAATGAGCAGTTCTTC
J gene: TRBJ2-7; V gene: TRBV7-2; clone size: -; D gene: -; CDR3 protein: CASSQGGWTKLYEQYF; CDR3 DNA: TGTGCCAGCAGCCAGGGGGGGTGGACTAAGCTTTACGAGCAGTACTTC
J gene: TRBJ1-1; V gene: TRBV28; clone size: -; D gene: -; CDR3 protein: CASSSAGRAGSWTEAFF; CDR3 DNA: TGTGCCAGCAGTTCCGCGGGCAGGGCAGGGAGTTGGACTGAAGCTTTCTTT
J gene: TRBJ1-3; V gene: TRBV7-2; clone size: -; D gene: -; CDR3 protein: CASSLGHGLGNTIYF; CDR3 DNA: TGTGCCAGCAGCTTAGGTCATGGCCTTGGAAACACCATATATTTT
J gene: TRBJ2-1; V gene: TRBV29-1; clone size: -; D gene: TRBD1; CDR3 protein: CSGRQGAKIIGNEQFF; CDR3 DNA: TGCAGCGGAAGACAGGGAGCTAAAATCATTGGCAATGAGCAGTTCTTC
J gene: TRBJ1-1; V gene: TRBV7-2; clone size: -; D gene: -; CDR3 protein: CASSLRGAGAITEAFF; CDR3 DNA: TGTGCCAGCAGCTTAAGGGGGGCAGGGGCGATCACTGAAGCTTTCTTT
J gene: TRBJ1-5; V gene: TRBV28; clone size: once; D gene: -; CDR3 protein: CASSLSGNSNQPQHF; CDR3 DNA: TGTGCCAGCAGTTTGAGCGGGAATAGCAATCAGCCCCAGCATTTT
J gene: TRBJ2-7; V gene: TRBV6-6; clone size: -; D gene: TRBD1; CDR3 protein: CAEGRGLDEQYF; CDR3 DNA: TGTGCCGAGGGCAGGGGGCTCGACGAGCAGTACTTC
J gene: TRBJ1-1; V gene: TRBV27; clone size: -; D gene: -; CDR3 protein: CASSPGGSETEAFF; CDR3 DNA: TGTGCCAGCAGTCCCGGAGGGTCAGAGACTGAAGCTTTCTTT
J gene: TRBJ2-7; V gene: TRBV20-1; clone size: -; D gene: -; CDR3 protein: CSALTSYEQYF; CDR3 DNA: TGCAGTGCGCTCACCTCCTACGAGCAGTACTTC
J gene: TRBJ2-7; V gene: TRBV7-2; clone size: -; D gene: TRBD2; CDR3 protein: CASSLARTSGFHEQYF; CDR3 DNA: TGTGCCAGCAGCTTAGCCAGGACTAGCGGGTTCCACGAGCAGTACTTC
J gene: TRBJ2-1; V gene: TRBV11-3; clone size: -; D gene: -; CDR3 protein: CASSLRSAGAHNEQFF; CDR3 DNA: TGTGCCAGCAGCCTGCGGTCAGCCGGGGCCCACAATGAGCAGTTCTTC
J gene: TRBJ1-4; V gene: TRBV9; clone size: -; D gene: -; CDR3 protein: CASSVGTAEKLFF; CDR3 DNA: TGTGCCAGCAGCGTAGGGACAGCGGAAAAACTGTTTTTT
J gene: TRBJ1-5; V gene: TRBV28; clone size: -; D gene: TRBD1; CDR3 protein: CASQPPTGTSNQPQHF; CDR3 DNA: TGTGCCAGTCAACCCCCGACAGGGACCAGCAATCAGCCCCAGCATTTT
J gene: TRBJ2-5; V gene: TRBV29-1; clone size: -; D gene: -; CDR3 protein: CSVENLWGEGVQETQYF; CDR3 DNA: TGCAGCGTTGAGAACTTGTGGGGGGAGGGGGTCCAAGAGACCCAGTACTTC
J gene: TRBJ1-2; V gene: TRBV14; clone size: -; D gene: -; CDR3 protein: CASSQTGPYGYTF; CDR3 DNA: TGTGCCAGCAGCCAAACGGGACCCTATGGCTACACCTTC
J gene: TRBJ2-7; V gene: TRBV4-1; clone size: -; D gene: -; CDR3 protein: CASSRQGPYEQYF; CDR3 DNA: TGCGCCAGCAGCCGCCAGGGCCCCTACGAGCAGTACTTC
J gene: TRBJ1-1; V gene: TRBV7-2; clone size: -; D gene: -; CDR3 protein: CASSTLLGVNTEAFF; CDR3 DNA: TGTGCCAGCAGCACCCTCCTGGGCGTGAACACTGAAGCTTTCTTT
J gene: TRBJ2-2; V gene: TRBV5-1; clone size: -; D gene: -; CDR3 protein: CASRPNTGELFF; CDR3 DNA: TGCGCCTCCCGGCCGAACACCGGGGAGCTGTTTTTT
J gene: TRBJ1-1; V gene: TRBV28; clone size: -; D gene: -; CDR3 protein: CASSLPTEAFF; CDR3 DNA: TGTGCCAGCAGTTTGCCCACTGAAGCTTTCTTT
J gene: TRBJ1-5; V gene: TRBV30; clone size: -; D gene: -; CDR3 protein: CAWSPSNQPQHF; CDR3 DNA: TGTGCCTGGAGTCCCAGCAATCAGCCCCAGCATTTT
J gene: TRBJ2-7; V gene: TRBV27; clone size: -; D gene: -; CDR3 protein: CASSFGGPTYEQYF; CDR3 DNA: TGTGCCAGCAGTTTTGGGGGGCCCACCTACGAGCAGTACTTC
J gene: TRBJ2-7; V gene: TRBV7-9; clone size: -; D gene: -; CDR3 protein: CASSLKGYEQYF; CDR3 DNA: TGTGCCAGCAGCTTAAAAGGGTACGAGCAGTACTTC
J gene: TRBJ2-3; V gene: TRBV28; clone size: -; D gene: TRBD2; CDR3 protein: CASSGLAGPGGTQYF; CDR3 DNA: TGTGCCAGCAGTGGACTAGCGGGACCGGGGGGTACGCAGTATTTT
J gene: TRBJ2-3; V gene: TRBV5-1; clone size: once; D gene: -; CDR3 protein: CASSLEGGNFLGDTQYF; CDR3 DNA: TGCGCCAGCAGCTTGGAGGGTGGGAATTTCCTCGGCGATACGCAGTATTTT
J gene: TRBJ2-1; V gene: TRBV27; clone size: -; D gene: TRBD2; CDR3 protein: CASSLALAGYNEQFF; CDR3 DNA: TGTGCCAGCAGTCTCGCACTAGCGGGGTACAATGAGCAGTTCTTC
J gene: TRBJ2-2; V gene: TRBV29-1; clone size: -; D gene: -; CDR3 protein: CSVTSGTGELFF; CDR3 DNA: TGCAGCGTGACGTCGGGCACCGGGGAGCTGTTTTTT
J gene: TRBJ1-4; V gene: TRBV27; clone size: -; D gene: -; CDR3 protein: CASSLSLRYPEKLFF; CDR3 DNA: TGTGCCAGCAGTTTATCGTTGCGGTACCCTGAAAAACTGTTTTTT
J gene: TRBJ1-2; V gene: TRBV18; clone size: few; D gene: -; CDR3 protein: CASSPGDYGYTF; CDR3 DNA: TGTGCCAGCTCACCAGGGGACTATGGCTACACCTTC
J gene: TRBJ1-1; V gene: TRBV5-1; clone size: few; D gene: -; CDR3 protein: CASSFGPEAFF; CDR3 DNA: TGCGCCAGCAGCTTCGGGCCTGAAGCTTTCTTT
J gene: TRBJ1-3; V gene: TRBV19; clone size: -; D gene: TRBD1; CDR3 protein: CASSHQDRGRSGNTIYF; CDR3 DNA: TGTGCCAGTAGTCACCAGGACAGGGGGCGATCTGGAAACACCATATATTTT
J gene: TRBJ2-5; V gene: TRBV5-4; clone size: -; D gene: TRBD1; CDR3 protein: CASSLATGAETQYF; CDR3 DNA: TGTGCCAGCAGCTTGGCGACAGGGGCGGAGACCCAGTACTTC
J gene: TRBJ2-4; V gene: TRBV5-1; clone size: -; D gene: TRBD2; CDR3 protein: CASSSLSLQLAGRLAKNIQYF; CDR3 DNA: TGCGCCAGCAGCTCGCTTAGCTTACAACTAGCGGGGCGTCTAGCCAAAAACATTCAGTACTTC
J gene: TRBJ1-2; V gene: TRBV28; clone size: -; D gene: -; CDR3 protein: CATAEDTGYGYTF; CDR3 DNA: TGTGCCACCGCGGAGGACACTGGCTATGGCTACACCTTC
J gene: TRBJ1-3; V gene: TRBV7-9; clone size: -; D gene: -; CDR3 protein: CASSLAILTDRNTIYF; CDR3 DNA: TGTGCCAGCAGCTTAGCCATATTGACAGACCGAAACACCATATATTTT
J gene: TRBJ1-1; V gene: TRBV30; clone size: few; D gene: -; CDR3 protein: CAWNQGTEALTFF; CDR3 DNA: TGTGCCTGGAATCAGGGGACGGAGGCTCTCACTTTCTTT
J gene: TRBJ2-1; V gene: TRBV5-6; clone size: -; D gene: TRBD1; CDR3 protein: CASSTDRGGQFF; CDR3 DNA: TGTGCCAGCAGCACTGACAGGGGTGGACAGTTCTTC
J gene: TRBJ2-3; V gene: TRBV10-3; clone size: -; D gene: TRBD1; CDR3 protein: CATKGQGSKDTQYF; CDR3 DNA: TGTGCCACCAAGGGACAGGGCAGTAAAGATACGCAGTATTTT
J gene: TRBJ2-3; V gene: TRBV5-1; clone size: -; D gene: TRBD2; CDR3 protein: CASSAGVGADTQYF; CDR3 DNA: TGCGCCAGCAGCGCGGGAGTGGGGGCAGATACGCAGTATTTT
J gene: TRBJ2-5; V gene: TRBV14; clone size: -; D gene: -; CDR3 protein: CASSLRQTQETQYF; CDR3 DNA: TGTGCCAGCAGCCTTCGACAGACCCAAGAGACCCAGTACTTC
J gene: TRBJ2-3; V gene: TRBV7-6; clone size: -; D gene: TRBD2; CDR3 protein: CASSLGAGASSTDTQYF; CDR3 DNA: TGTGCCAGCAGCTTAGGAGCGGGAGCCTCTAGCACAGATACGCAGTATTTT
J gene: TRBJ2-7; V gene: TRBV6-5; clone size: -; D gene: -; CDR3 protein: CASSRRSSYEQYF; CDR3 DNA: TGTGCCAGCAGTCGTCGGAGCTCCTACGAGCAGTACTTC
J gene: TRBJ1-4; V gene: TRBV27; clone size: few; D gene: TRBD1; CDR3 protein: CASSLSYRDRAWLFF; CDR3 DNA: TGTGCCAGCAGTTTATCATACCGGGACAGGGCCTGGCTGTTTTTT
J gene: TRBJ2-3; V gene: TRBV18; clone size: -; D gene: TRBD1; CDR3 protein: CASSPQGALLDTQYF; CDR3 DNA: TGTGCCAGCTCACCACAGGGGGCGCTTTTGGATACGCAGTATTTT